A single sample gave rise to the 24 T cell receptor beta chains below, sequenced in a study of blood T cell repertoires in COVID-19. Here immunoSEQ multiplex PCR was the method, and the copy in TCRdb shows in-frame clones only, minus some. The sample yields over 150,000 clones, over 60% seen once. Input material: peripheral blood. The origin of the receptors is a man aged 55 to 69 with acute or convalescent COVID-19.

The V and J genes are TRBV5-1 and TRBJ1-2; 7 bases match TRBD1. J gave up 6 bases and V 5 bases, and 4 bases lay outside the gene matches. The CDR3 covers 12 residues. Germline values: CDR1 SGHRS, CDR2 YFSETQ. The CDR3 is CASRRDSDGYTF. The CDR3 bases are TGCGCCAGCAGGAGGGACAGTGATGGCTACACCTTC.

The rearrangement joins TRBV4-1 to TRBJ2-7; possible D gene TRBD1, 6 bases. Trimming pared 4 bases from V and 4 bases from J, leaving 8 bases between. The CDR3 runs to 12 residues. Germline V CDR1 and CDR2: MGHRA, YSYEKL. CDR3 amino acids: CASSPTGYEQYF. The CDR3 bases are TGCGCCAGCAGCCCAACAGGGTACGAGCAGTACTTC.

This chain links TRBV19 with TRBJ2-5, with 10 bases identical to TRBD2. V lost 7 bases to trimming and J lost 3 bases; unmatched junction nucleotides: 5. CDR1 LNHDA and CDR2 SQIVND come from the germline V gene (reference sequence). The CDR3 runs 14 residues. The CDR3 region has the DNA TGTGCCAGTAATCCTAGCGGGGGCGAAGAGACCCAGTACTTC. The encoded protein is CASNPSGGEETQYF.

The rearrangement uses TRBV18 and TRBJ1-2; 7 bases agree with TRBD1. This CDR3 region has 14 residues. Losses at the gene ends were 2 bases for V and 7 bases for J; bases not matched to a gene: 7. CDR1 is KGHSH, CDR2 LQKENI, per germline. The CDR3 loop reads CASSPSDRVSGYTF. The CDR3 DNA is TGTGCCAGCTCACCATCCGACAGGGTCTCTGGCTACACCTTC.

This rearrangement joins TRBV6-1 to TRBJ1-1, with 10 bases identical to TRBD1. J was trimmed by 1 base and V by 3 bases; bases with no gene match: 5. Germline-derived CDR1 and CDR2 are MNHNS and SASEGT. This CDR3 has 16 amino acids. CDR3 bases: TGTGCCAGCAGTGACGGGACAGGGGAGGAGAACACTGAAGCTTTCTTT. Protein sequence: CASSDGTGEENTEAFF.

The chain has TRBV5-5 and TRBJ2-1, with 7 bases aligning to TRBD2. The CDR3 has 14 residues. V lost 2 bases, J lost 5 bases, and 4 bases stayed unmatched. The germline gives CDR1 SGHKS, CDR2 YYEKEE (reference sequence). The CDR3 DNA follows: TGTGCCAGCAGCTTTAGCGGGTCCGACAATGAGCAGTTCTTC. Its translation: CASSFSGSDNEQFF.

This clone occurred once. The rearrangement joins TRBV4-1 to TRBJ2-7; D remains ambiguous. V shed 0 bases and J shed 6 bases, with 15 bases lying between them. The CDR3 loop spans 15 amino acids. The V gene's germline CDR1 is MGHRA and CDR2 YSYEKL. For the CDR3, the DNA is TGCGCCAGCAGCCAAGAGTCGCCTACCCTTTCCGAGCAGTACTTC. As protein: CASSQESPTLSEQYF.

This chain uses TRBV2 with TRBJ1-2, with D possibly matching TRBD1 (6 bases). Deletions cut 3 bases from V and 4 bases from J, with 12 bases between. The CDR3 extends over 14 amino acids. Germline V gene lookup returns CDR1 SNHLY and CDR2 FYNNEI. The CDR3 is CASSERGRGYGYTF. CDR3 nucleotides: TGTGCCAGCAGTGAGAGGGGCAGGGGCTATGGCTACACCTTC.

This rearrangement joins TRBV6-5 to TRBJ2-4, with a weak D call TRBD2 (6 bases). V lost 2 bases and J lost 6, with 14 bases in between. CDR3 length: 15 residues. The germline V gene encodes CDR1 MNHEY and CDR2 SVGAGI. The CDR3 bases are TGTGCCAGCAGTTACGATGCGGGGCCCACAAACATTCAGTACTTC. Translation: CASSYDAGPTNIQYF.

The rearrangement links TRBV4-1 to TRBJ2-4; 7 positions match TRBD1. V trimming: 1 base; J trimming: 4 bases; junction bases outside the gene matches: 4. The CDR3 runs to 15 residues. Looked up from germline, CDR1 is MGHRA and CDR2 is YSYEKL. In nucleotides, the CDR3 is TGCGCCAGCAGCCAAGTGGGGACAGTAAAAAACATTCAGTACTTC. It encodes CASSQVGTVKNIQYF.

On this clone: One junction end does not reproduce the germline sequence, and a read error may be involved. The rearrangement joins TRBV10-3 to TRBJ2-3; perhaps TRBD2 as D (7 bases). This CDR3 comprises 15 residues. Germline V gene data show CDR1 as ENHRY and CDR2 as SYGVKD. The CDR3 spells CATSSGGSLTDTQYF. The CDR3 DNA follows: TGTGCCACCAGTTCGGGGGGCTCTTTAACAGATACGCAGTATTTT.

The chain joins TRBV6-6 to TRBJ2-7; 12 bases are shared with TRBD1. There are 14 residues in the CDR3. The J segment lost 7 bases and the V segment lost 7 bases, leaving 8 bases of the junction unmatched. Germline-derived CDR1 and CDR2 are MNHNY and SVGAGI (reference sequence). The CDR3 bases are TGTGCCAGCATCGGGGACAGGGGGCTAGAAGAGCAGTACTTC. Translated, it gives CASIGDRGLEEQYF.

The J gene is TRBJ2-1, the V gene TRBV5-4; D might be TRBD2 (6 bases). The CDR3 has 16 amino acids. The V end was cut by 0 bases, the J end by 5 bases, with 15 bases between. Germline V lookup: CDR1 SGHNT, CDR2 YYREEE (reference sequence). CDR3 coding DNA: TGTGCCAGCAGCTTGGGGAACCGGGAGACAGACAATGAGCAGTTCTTC. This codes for CASSLGNRETDNEQFF.

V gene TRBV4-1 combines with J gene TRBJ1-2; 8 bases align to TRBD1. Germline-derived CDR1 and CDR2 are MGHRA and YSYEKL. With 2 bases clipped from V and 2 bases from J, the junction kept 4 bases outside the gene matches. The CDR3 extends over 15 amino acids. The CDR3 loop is CASSQHDRGNYGYTF. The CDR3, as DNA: TGCGCCAGCAGCCAACACGACAGGGGAAACTATGGCTACACCTTC.

In nucleotides, the CDR3 is TGTGCCAGTAGTATAGATCCGAGGGGGAATGAGCAGTTCTTC. This translates into CASSIDPRGNEQFF. V gene TRBV19 combines with J gene TRBJ2-1; D might be TRBD1 (6 bases). The germline V gene encodes CDR1 LNHDA and CDR2 SQIVND (reference sequence). This CDR3 contains 14 residues. V shed 0 bases and J shed 7 bases, with 10 bases lying between them.

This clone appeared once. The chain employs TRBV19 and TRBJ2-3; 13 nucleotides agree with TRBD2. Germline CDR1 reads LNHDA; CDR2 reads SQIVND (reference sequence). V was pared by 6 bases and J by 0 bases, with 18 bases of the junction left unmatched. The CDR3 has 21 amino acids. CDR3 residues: CASSPQPGLAGEPISTDTQYF. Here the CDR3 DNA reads TGTGCCAGTAGCCCCCAACCCGGACTAGCGGGGGAGCCAATTAGCACAGATACGCAGTATTTT.

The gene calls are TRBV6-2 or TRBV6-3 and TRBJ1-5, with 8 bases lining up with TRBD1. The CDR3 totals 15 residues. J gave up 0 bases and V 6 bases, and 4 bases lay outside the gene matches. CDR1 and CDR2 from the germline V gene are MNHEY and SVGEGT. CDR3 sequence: CASSRTGGSNQPQHF. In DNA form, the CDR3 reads TGTGCCAGCAGCCGTACAGGGGGTAGCAATCAGCCCCAGCATTTT.

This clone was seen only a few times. CDR3 sequence: CASSGARDRVPVYQPQHF. As DNA, the CDR3 is TGTGCCAGCAGCGGCGCACGGGACAGGGTCCCGGTATATCAGCCCCAGCATTTT. The rearrangement uses TRBV5-4 and TRBJ1-5, with TRBD1 identical over 9 bases. The CDR3 sequence is 18 residues long. With V trimmed by 4 bases and J by 5 bases, 16 bases remained unmatched. The germline CDR1 and CDR2 sequences are SGHNT and YYREEE (reference sequence). The full variable domain, rest sourced from reference TRBV5-4 and TRBJ1-5, is ETGVTQSPTHLIKTRGQQVTLRCSSQSGHNTVSWYQQALGQGPQFIFQYYREEENGRGNFPPRFSGLQFPNYSSELNVNALELDDSALYLCASSGARDRVPVYQPQHFGDGTRLSIL.

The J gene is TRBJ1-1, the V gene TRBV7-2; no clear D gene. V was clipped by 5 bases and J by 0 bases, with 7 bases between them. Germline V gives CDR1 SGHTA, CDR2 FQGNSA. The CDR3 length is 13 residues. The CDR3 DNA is TGTGCCAGCAGCGGGCTGATGAACACTGAAGCTTTCTTT. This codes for CASSGLMNTEAFF.

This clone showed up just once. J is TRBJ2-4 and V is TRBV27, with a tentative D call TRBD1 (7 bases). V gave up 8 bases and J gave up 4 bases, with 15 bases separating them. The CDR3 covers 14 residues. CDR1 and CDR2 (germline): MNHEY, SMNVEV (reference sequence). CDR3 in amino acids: CASGFQGGKNIQYF. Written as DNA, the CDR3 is TGTGCCAGCGGATTCCAGGGGGGAAAAAACATTCAGTACTTC.

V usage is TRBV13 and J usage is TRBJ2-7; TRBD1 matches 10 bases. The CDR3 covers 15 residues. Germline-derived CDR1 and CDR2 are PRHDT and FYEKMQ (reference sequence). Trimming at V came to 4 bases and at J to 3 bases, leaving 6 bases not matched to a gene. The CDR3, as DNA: TGTGCCAGCAGCTCGAAGGACAGGGGGATCTACGAGCAGTACTTC. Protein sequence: CASSSKDRGIYEQYF.

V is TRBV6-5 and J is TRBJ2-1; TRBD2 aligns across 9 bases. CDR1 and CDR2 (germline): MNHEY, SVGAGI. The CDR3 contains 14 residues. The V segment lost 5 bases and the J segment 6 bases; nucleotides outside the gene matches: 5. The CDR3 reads CASSKLAGLNEQFF. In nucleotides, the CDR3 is TGTGCCAGCAGTAAACTAGCGGGTCTCAATGAGCAGTTCTTC.

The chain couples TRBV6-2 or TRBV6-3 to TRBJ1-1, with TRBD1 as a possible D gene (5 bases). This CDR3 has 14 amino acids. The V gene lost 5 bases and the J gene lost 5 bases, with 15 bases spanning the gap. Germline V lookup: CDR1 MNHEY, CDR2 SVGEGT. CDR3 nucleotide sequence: TGTGCCAGCAGTCTCTACCTCGGGGGAACTGAAGCTTTCTTT. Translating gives CASSLYLGGTEAFF.

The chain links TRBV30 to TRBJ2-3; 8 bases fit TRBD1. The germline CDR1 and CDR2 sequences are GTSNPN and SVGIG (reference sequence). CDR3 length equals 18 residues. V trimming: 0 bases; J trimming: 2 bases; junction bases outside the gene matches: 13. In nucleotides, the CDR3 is TGTGCCTGGAGTGTACTGTACGGGACAGGACTAACCACAGATACGCAGTATTTT. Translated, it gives CAWSVLYGTGLTTDTQYF.